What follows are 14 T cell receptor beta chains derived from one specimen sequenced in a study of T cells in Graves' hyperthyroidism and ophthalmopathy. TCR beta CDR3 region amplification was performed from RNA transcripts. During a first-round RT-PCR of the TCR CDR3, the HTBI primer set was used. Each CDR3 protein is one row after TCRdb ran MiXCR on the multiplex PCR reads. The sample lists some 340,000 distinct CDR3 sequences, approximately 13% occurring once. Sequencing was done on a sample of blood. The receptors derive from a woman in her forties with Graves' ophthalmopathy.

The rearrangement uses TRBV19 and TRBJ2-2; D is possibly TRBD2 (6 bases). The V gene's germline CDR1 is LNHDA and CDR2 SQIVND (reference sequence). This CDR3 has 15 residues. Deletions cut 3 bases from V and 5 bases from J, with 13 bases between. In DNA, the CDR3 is TGTGCCAGTAGTATGGAGGGAAGGAGGACCGGGGAGCTGTTTTTT. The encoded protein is CASSMEGRRTGELFF.

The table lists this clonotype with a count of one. CDR3 DNA: TGTGCCAGTAGCCAGTTTGGGGACACGAACGAGCAGTACTTC. It yields the protein CASSQFGDTNEQYF. The gene calls are TRBV19 and TRBJ2-7; TRBD1 is a possible D gene (6 bases). CDR3 length: 14 residues. V gave up 6 bases and J gave up 5 bases, with 17 bases separating them. Germline V gene lookup returns CDR1 LNHDA and CDR2 SQIVND (reference sequence). Full variable domain (missing parts from reference TRBV19 and TRBJ2-7): DGGITQSPKYLFRKEGQNVTLSCEQNLNHDAMYWYRQDPGQGLRLIYYSQIVNDFQKGDIAEGYSVSREKKESFPLTVTSAQKNPTAFYLCASSQFGDTNEQYFGPGTRLTVT.

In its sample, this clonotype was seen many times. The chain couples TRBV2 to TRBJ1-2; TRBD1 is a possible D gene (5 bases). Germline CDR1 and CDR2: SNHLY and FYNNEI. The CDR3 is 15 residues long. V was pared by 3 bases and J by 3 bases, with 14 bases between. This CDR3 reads CASSEERGPYYGYTF. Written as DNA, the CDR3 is TGTGCCAGCAGTGAGGAGCGGGGCCCCTACTATGGCTACACCTTC.

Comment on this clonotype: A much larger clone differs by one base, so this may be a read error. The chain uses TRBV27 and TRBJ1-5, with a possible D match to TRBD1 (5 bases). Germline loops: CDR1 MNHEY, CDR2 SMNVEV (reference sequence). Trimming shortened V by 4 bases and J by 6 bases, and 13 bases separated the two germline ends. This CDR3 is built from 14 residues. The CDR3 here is CASSSRQLSQPQHF. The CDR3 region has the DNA TGTGCCAGCAGTTCCAGACAGCTAAGTCAGCCCCAGCATTTT.

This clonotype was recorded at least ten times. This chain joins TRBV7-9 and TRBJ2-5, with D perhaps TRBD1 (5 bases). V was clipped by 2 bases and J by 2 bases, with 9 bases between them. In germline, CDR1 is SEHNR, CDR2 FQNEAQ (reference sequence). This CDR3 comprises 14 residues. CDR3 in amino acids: CASSLPTGQETQYF. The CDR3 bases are TGTGCCAGCAGCTTACCTACAGGACAAGAGACCCAGTACTTC.

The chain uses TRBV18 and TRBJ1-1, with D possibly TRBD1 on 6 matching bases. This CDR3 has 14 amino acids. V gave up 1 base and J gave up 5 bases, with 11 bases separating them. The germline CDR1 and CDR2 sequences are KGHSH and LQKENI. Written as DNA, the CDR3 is TGTGCCAGCTCACCACAGGGGGGGACGACTGAAGCTTTCTTT. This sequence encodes CASSPQGGTTEAFF. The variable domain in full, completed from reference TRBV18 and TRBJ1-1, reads NAGVMQNPRHLVRRRGQEARLRCSPMKGHSHVYWYRQLPEEGLKFMVYLQKENIIDESGMPKERFSAEFPKEGPSILRIQQVVRGDSAAYFCASSPQGGTTEAFFGQGTRLTVV.

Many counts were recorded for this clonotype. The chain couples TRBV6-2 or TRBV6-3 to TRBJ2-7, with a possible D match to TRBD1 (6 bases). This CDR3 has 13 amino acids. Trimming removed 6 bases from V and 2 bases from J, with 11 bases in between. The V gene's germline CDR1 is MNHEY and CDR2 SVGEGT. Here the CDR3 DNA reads TGTGCCAGCAGAACAGGGTCCACCTACGAGCAGTACTTC. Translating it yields CASRTGSTYEQYF.

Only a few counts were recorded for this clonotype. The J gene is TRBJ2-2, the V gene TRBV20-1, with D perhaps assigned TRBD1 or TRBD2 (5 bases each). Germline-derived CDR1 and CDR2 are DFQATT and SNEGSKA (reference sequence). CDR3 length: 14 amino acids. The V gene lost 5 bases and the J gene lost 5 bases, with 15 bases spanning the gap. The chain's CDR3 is CSAPGALGTGELFF. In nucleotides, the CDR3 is TGCAGTGCTCCCGGGGCCCTTGGTACCGGGGAGCTGTTTTTT.

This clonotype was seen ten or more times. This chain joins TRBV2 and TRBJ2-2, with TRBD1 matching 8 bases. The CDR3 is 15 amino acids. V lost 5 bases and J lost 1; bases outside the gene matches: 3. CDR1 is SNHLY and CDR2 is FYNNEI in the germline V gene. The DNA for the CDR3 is TGTGCCAGCAGTAGAGACAGGGGGAACACCGGGGAGCTGTTTTTT. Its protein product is CASSRDRGNTGELFF.

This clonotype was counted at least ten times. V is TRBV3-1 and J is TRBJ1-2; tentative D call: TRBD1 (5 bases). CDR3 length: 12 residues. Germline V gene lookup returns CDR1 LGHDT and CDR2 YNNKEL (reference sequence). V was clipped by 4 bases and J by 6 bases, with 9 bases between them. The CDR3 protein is CASSPRGNGYTF. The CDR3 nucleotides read TGTGCCAGCAGCCCCCGGGGGAATGGCTACACCTTC.

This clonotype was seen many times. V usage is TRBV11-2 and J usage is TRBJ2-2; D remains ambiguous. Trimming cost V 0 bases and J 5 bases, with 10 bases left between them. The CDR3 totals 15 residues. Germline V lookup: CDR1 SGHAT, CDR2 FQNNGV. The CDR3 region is CASSLDGSKTGELFF. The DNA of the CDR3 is TGTGCCAGCAGCTTAGATGGAAGTAAAACCGGGGAGCTGTTTTTT.

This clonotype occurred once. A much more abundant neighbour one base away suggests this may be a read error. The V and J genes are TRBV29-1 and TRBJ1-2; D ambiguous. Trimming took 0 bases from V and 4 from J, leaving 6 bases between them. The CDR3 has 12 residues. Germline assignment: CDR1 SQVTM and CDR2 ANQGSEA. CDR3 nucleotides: TGCAGCGTTGAAGAGTCGACCTATGGCTACACCTTC. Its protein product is CSVEESTYGYTF.

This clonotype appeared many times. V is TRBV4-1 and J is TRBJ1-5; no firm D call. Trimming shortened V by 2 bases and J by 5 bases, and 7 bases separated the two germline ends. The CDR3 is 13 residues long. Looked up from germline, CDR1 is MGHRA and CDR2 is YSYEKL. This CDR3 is CASSQLLYQPQHF. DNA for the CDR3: TGCGCCAGCAGCCAATTACTGTATCAGCCCCAGCATTTT.

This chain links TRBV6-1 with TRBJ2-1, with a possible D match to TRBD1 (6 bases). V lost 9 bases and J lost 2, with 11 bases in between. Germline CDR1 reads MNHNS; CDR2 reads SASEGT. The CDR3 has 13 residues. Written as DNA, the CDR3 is TGTGCCAGTACACAGGGAGCCTACAATGAGCAGTTCTTC. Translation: CASTQGAYNEQFF.